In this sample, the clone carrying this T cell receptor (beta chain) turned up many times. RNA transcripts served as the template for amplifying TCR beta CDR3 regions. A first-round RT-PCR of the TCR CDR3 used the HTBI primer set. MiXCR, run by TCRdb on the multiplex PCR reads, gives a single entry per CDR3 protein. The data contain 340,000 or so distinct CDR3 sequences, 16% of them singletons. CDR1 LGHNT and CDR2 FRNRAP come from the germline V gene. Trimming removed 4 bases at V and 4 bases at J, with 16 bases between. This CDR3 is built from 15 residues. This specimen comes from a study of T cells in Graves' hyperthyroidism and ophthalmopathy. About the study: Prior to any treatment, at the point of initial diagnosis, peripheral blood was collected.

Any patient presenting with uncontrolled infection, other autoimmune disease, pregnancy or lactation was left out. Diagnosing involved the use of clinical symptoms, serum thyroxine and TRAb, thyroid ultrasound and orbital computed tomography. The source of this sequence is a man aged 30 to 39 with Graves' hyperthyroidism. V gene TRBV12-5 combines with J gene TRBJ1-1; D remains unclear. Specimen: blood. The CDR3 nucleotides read TGTGCTAGTGGTTATTCCTTCATGGAAACCACTGAAGCTTTCTTT. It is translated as CASGYSFMETTEAFF.